This TCR beta chain was retrieved from a study of T cell responses to AZD1222 COVID-19 vaccine. Whole-study context: The study pooled second doses at about 4 or about 12 weeks.

The length of the CDR3 is 15 residues. V was clipped by 1 base and J by 1 base, with 12 bases between them. With respect to this clone: Its antigen is still unknown.

Libraries were prepared by immunoSEQ multiplex PCR; TCRdb keeps only in-frame clonotypes and omits some of them. In the table there are over 100,000 clones, about nine tenths of which are singletons. Regarding the study as a whole: Only a handful of AZD1222 recipients, six or seven in all, had baseline seropositivity. The study found Spike-specific TCR breadth and depth rose after two AZD1222 doses.

This chain links TRBV5-3 with TRBJ2-7; weak D call: TRBD1 (6 bases). TRBV5-3 counts as an open reading frame of uncertain function. The source of this sequence is an adult in good health. Sequenced here: peripheral blood, sampled on day 0 of AZD1222 vaccination. Here the CDR3 DNA reads TGTGCCAGAAGCTTGTTCACAGGGTGGTCCTACGAGCAGTACTTC. As protein: CARSLFTGWSYEQYF.